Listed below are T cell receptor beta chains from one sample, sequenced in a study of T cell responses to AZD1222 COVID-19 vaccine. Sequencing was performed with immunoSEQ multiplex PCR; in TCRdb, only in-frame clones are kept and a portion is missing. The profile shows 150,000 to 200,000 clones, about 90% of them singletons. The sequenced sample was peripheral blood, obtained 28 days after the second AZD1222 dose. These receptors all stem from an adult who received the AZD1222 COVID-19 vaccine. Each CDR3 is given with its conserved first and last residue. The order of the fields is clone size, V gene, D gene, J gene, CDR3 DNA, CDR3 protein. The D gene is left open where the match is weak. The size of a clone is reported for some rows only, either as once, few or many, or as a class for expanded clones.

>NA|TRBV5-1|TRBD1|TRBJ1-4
TGCGCCAGCAGCATCGGGACAGGGGCAGGAGAAAAACTGTTTTTT
CASSIGTGAGEKLFF
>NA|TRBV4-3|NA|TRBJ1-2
TGCGCCAGCAGCCAAGGGCCCGGTGGGACGGCCGTATCCTACACCTTC
CASSQGPGGTAVSYTF
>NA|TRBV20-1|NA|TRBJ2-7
TGCAGTGCTAATGACGGCCCAGGCTACGAGCAGTACTTC
CSANDGPGYEQYF
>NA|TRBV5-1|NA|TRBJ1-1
TGCGCCAGCAGCACCGGGCAGTTGAACACTGAAGCTTTCTTT
CASSTGQLNTEAFF
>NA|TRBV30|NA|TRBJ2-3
TGTGCCTGGAGCCCGCCAGGGTCCCACACAGATACGCAGTATTTT
CAWSPPGSHTDTQYF
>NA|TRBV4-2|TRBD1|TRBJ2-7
TGTGCCAGCAGCCAGGACAGGAACTACGAGCAGTACTTC
CASSQDRNYEQYF
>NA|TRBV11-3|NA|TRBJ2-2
TGTGCCAGCAGCGCGGGACAGACGAACACCGGGGAGCTGTTTTTT
CASSAGQTNTGELFF
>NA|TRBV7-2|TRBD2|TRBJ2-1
TGTGCCAGCAGCTTAGGCGGTAGCGGGTCCAGGAGTGAGCAGTTCTTC
CASSLGGSGSRSEQFF
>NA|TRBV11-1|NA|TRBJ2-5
TGTGCCAGCAGCTTAGCGCCAGCGCGAGAGACCCAGTACTTC
CASSLAPARETQYF
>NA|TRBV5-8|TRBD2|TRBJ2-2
TGTGCCAGCAGCTTGTGGGCTAGCGGGGCTACCGGGGAGCTGTTTTTT
CASSLWASGATGELFF
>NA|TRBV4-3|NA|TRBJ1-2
TGCGCCAGCAGCCAAGAACGGGAATCTAATGGCTACACCTTC
CASSQERESNGYTF
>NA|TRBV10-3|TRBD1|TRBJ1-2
TGTGCCATCAGTGAGATTAAGGGGGCGCTTACCCATGGCTACACCTTC
CAISEIKGALTHGYTF
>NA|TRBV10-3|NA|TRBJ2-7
TGTGCCATCAGTGAGTCGAGGGGTGAGGGATACGAGCAGTACTTC
CAISESRGEGYEQYF
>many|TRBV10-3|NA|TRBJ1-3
TGTGCCATCACTGAGGTTTCCTCTGGAAACACCATATATTTT
CAITEVSSGNTIYF
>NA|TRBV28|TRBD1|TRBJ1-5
TGTGCCAGCAGTCGGACAGGGTTGCCTTCCAATCAGCCCCAGCATTTT
CASSRTGLPSNQPQHF
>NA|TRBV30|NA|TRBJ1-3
TGTGCCTGGAGTGTTGGGAGCCGCTGGGGAAACACCATATATTTT
CAWSVGSRWGNTIYF
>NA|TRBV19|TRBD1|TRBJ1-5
TGTGCCAGTAGTTTTGCAGGGGGTTATAGCAATCAGCCCCAGCATTTT
CASSFAGGYSNQPQHF
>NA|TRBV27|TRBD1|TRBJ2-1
TGTGCCAGCAGTGACAGGGCGGGTTCGGATGAGCAGTTCTTC
CASSDRAGSDEQFF
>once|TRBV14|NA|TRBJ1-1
TGTGCCAGCAGCCAAGGAGGGTTGAGGACTGAAGCTTTCTTT
CASSQGGLRTEAFF
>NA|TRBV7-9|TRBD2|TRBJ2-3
TGTGCCAGCAGCTTAGCGAGACTAGCGGGAGGATTGGGGCACGATACGCAGTATTTT
CASSLARLAGGLGHDTQYF
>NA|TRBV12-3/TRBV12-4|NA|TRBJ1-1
TGTGCCAGCAGCCTAGGGGCGGTTAATGAAGCTTTCTTT
CASSLGAVNEAFF
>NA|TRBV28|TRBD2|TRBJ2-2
TGTGCCAGCAAACGGGCTAGCGGGAGCCCCAGTAGCCCGAACACCGGGGAGCTGTTTTTT
CASKRASGSPSSPNTGELFF
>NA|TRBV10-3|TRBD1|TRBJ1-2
TGTGCCATCAGATTTTATTACAGGGGGACGGAGCCTTCCGAACGATTAGCTAACTATGGCTACACCTTC
CAIRFYYRGTEPSERLANYGYTF
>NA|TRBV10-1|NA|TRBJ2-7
TGCGCCAGCAGGGGGACCCAGAACTCCTACGAGCAGTACTTC
CASRGTQNSYEQYF
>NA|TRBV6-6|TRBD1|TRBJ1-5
TGTGCCAGCAGACCCACAGGGGGTAACAATCAGCCCCAGCATTTT
CASRPTGGNNQPQHF
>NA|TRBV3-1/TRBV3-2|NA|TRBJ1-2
TGTGCCAGCAGCCAAGATTGGACACCTAACTATGGCTACACCTTC
CASSQDWTPNYGYTF
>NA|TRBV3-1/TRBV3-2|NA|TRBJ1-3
TGTGCCAGCATGTCTAGCAGGGTGGGTGGAAACACCATATATTTT
CASMSSRVGGNTIYF
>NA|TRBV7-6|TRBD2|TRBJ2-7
TGTGCCAGCAGCTCCTCTAGCGGGGGGGCCTACGAGCAGTACTTC
CASSSSSGGAYEQYF
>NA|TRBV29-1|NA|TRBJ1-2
TGCAGCGTTGAAGGCGAGACAGGTTTAAACTATGGCTACACCTTC
CSVEGETGLNYGYTF
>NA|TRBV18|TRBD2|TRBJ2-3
TGTGCCAGCTCACCACGTCTGGCGGGAGGCCCAGATACGCAGTATTTT
CASSPRLAGGPDTQYF
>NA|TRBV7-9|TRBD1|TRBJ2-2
TGTGCCAGCAGCTTACCCGGGACAGCTAACACCGGGGAGCTGTTTTTT
CASSLPGTANTGELFF
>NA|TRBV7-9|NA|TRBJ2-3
TGTGCCAGCAGCTTTGAGCGGAACACAGATACGCAGTATTTT
CASSFERNTDTQYF
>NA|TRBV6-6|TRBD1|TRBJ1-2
TGTGCCAGCAGCCAACGAGAAGGGACAGGGCACTATGGCTACACCTTC
CASSQREGTGHYGYTF
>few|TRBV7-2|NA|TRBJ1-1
TGTGCCAGCAGCTTAGAACAGGGAACTGAAGCTTTCTTT
CASSLEQGTEAFF
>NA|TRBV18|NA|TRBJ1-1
TGTGCCAGCTCACCACCCGAGGCTTGGGGCTTTGGTACTGAAGCTTTCTTT
CASSPPEAWGFGTEAFF